This is a list of T cell receptor beta chains from one sample in a study of blood T cell repertoires in COVID-19. Generated by immunoSEQ multiplex PCR, the TCRdb table keeps only in-frame clones and is missing some. The sample has 350,000 to 550,000 clones, roughly nine tenths seen once. Sequenced input: PBMCs or T cells enriched from blood (not recorded which). These receptors all come from a man younger than 40 who had recovered from COVID-19. CDR3s include the opening cysteine and the closing phenylalanine or tryptophan. D genes are given only for firm matches. Only part of the rows carry a size: once, few, many, or a class if the clone is expanded.

- | - | TRBJ2-7 | TRBV5-1 | TGCGCCAGCAATCCAGGGCACGGCAAGCTGGGCGAGCAGTACTTC | CASNPGHGKLGEQYF
few | - | TRBJ2-7 | TRBV19 | TGTGCCAGTAGTCCCGGGACACCAGTTCACTTGCAGTACTTC | CASSPGTPVHLQYF
few | TRBD1 | TRBJ1-3 | TRBV10-2 | TGCGCCAGCAGGGGACAGGGAAACACCATATATTTT | CASRGQGNTIYF
- | TRBD1 | TRBJ2-7 | TRBV7-2 | TGTGCCAGCAGCTTATATGCTGGACAGGGGTCCGAGCAGTACTTC | CASSLYAGQGSEQYF
- | - | TRBJ2-1 | TRBV3-1/TRBV3-2 | TGTGCCAGCAGCCCGAGTGAGCGGGCGTACAATGAGCAGTTCTTC | CASSPSERAYNEQFF
- | TRBD1 | TRBJ1-1 | TRBV6-6 | TGTGCCAGCGTTCCATCCGGGACAGGGGGAGCTTTCTTT | CASVPSGTGGAFF
- | TRBD1 | TRBJ2-1 | TRBV5-1 | TGCGCCAGCAGCACGTCAGGGGACAGTGAGCAGTTCTTC | CASSTSGDSEQFF
- | - | TRBJ1-1 | TRBV4-1 | TGCGCCAGCAGCCAAGGAGCGGGCACTGAAGCTTTCTTT | CASSQGAGTEAFF
few | TRBD1 | TRBJ1-2 | TRBV3-1/TRBV3-2 | TGTGCCAGCAGCCAAGTCGGACAGGGGAGAGGTGGCTACACCTTC | CASSQVGQGRGGYTF
many | TRBD2 | TRBJ2-2 | TRBV5-1 | TGCGCCAGCAGCTCCGGACTAGCGGGAGGGCCCGGGGAGCTGTTTTTT | CASSSGLAGGPGELFF
- | TRBD2 | TRBJ2-1 | TRBV25-1 | TGTGCCAGCAGTGAAGGGACCGGACTAGCGGGAGAGCAGTTCTTC | CASSEGTGLAGEQFF
- | - | TRBJ2-7 | TRBV4-1 | TGCGCCAGCAGCCATACCGACCGGGGCGAGCAGTACTTC | CASSHTDRGEQYF
- | - | TRBJ1-2 | TRBV28 | TGTGCAAACTCCCCAGCGGGGGAAAACTATGGCTACACCTTC | CANSPAGENYGYTF
- | - | TRBJ1-1 | TRBV5-1 | TGCGCCAGCAGCCAGGAACAGGGACGGGTCACTGAAGCTTTCTTT | CASSQEQGRVTEAFF
- | TRBD2 | TRBJ2-3 | TRBV5-4 | TGTGCCAGCAGCTCGAGGACTAGCGGCCTCACAGATACGCAGTATTTT | CASSSRTSGLTDTQYF
- | - | TRBJ1-1 | TRBV7-2 | TGTGCCAGCAGCCCCCTCACTGAAGCTTTCTTT | CASSPLTEAFF
- | - | TRBJ2-2 | TRBV28 | TGTGCCAGCGGGGGCGGCGCCGGGGAGCTGTTTTTT | CASGGGAGELFF
- | TRBD1 | TRBJ2-1 | TRBV9 | TGTGCCAGCAGCGTAGTGACAGGGGTTGAGCAGTTCTTC | CASSVVTGVEQFF
- | TRBD2 | TRBJ2-1 | TRBV10-2 | TGCGCCAGCAGGACTAGCGGGAATACCTACAATGAGCAGTTCTTC | CASRTSGNTYNEQFF
- | - | TRBJ2-5 | TRBV5-1 | TGCGCCAGCAGCTTGGAACGGCAAGAGACCCAGTACTTC | CASSLERQETQYF
- | TRBD1 | TRBJ2-3 | TRBV7-8 | TGTGCCAGCAGCCCTTTTGACAGGGGGACAGATACGCAGTATTTT | CASSPFDRGTDTQYF
- | - | TRBJ1-4 | TRBV4-2 | TGTGCCAGCAGCCAAGATCGGGGGGGCGGCTTTGAAAAACTGTTTTTT | CASSQDRGGGFEKLFF
- | - | TRBJ2-7 | TRBV10-3 | TGTGCCATCAGTGACCCGAACAACTACGAGCAGTACTTC | CAISDPNNYEQYF
- | TRBD2 | TRBJ2-1 | TRBV7-8 | TGTGCCAGCAGCCACTCTAGCGGGAGGGCGCGGGAGCAGTTCTTC | CASSHSSGRAREQFF
- | - | TRBJ1-6 | TRBV12-3/TRBV12-4 | TGTGCCAGCAGTCCCGGGGGTTCACCCCTCCACTTT | CASSPGGSPLHF
- | - | TRBJ1-2 | TRBV29-1 | TGCAGCGTAGCCTCCCGGGACACTGGCTACACCTTC | CSVASRDTGYTF
- | - | TRBJ1-4 | TRBV5-1 | TGCGCCAGCAGCCCGGGGGACCTTGCAACTAATGAAAAACTGTTTTTT | CASSPGDLATNEKLFF
- | - | TRBJ2-7 | TRBV6-6 | TGTGCCAGCAGTTACGAGACTCGGTACGAGCAGTACTTC | CASSYETRYEQYF